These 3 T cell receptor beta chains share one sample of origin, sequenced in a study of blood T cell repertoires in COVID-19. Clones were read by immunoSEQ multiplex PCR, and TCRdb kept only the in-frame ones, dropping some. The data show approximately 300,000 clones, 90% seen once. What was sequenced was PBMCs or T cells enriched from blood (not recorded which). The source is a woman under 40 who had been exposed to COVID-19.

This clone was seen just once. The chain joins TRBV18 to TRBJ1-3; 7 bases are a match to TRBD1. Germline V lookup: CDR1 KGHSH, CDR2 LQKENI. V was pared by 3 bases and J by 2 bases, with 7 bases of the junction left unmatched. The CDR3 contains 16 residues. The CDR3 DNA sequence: TGTGCCAGCTCACCGAGGACAGGAAGGGCTGGAAACACCATATATTTT. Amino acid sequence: CASSPRTGRAGNTIYF.

Here the CDR3 DNA reads TGTGCCATCAGTGCATACTCAGGGGCCTACTCCTACAATGAGCAGTTCTTC. Translation gives CAISAYSGAYSYNEQFF. This chain uses TRBV10-3 with TRBJ2-1; possibly TRBD1 for D (6 bases). The germline V gene encodes CDR1 ENHRY and CDR2 SYGVKD. The V gene lost 4 bases and the J gene lost 0 bases, with 16 bases spanning the gap. CDR3 length equals 17 residues.

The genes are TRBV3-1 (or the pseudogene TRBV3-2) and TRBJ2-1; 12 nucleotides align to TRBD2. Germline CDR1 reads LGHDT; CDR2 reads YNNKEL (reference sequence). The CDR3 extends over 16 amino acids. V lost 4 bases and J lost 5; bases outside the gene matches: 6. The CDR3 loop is CASSLVGLAGNNEQFF. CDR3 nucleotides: TGTGCCAGCAGCCTTGTTGGACTAGCGGGGAACAATGAGCAGTTCTTC.